This is a list of T cell receptor beta chains from one sample in a study of radiation and T cells in renal cell carcinoma. TCRdb keeps only in-frame clones here, not all; method: immunoSEQ multiplex PCR. The data show tens of thousands of clones, approximately 83% seen once. This specimen consisted of blood, obtained from a patient whose treatment included radiotherapy and nephrectomy. These receptors were collected from a woman aged 50 to 60 with renal cell carcinoma. Both conserved end residues are part of each CDR3. A D gene is named only where the DNA matches it firmly. Size values are once, few and many counts, or a class for expanded clones, and some rows have none.

CDR3,DNA,J,size,V,D
CASRSFGQGYQETQYF,TGTGCCAGCAGATCCTTCGGACAGGGGTACCAAGAGACCCAGTACTTC,TRBJ2-5,.,TRBV28,TRBD1
CAISESIDEKLFF,TGTGCCATCAGTGAGTCGATTGATGAAAAACTGTTTTTT,TRBJ1-4,few,TRBV10-3,.
CASSSSYGTGTYEQYF,TGTGCCAGCAGCTCGTCCTATGGGACAGGCACCTACGAGCAGTACTTC,TRBJ2-7,.,TRBV11-3,TRBD1
CASSLNGFNEQFF,TGTGCCAGCAGCTTAAATGGCTTCAATGAGCAGTTCTTC,TRBJ2-1,.,TRBV11-3,.
CASRNRGLNTEAFF,TGTGCCAGCAGGAACAGGGGTTTGAACACTGAAGCTTTCTTT,TRBJ1-1,.,TRBV6-5,TRBD1
CASSRLLAGGETQYF,TGCGCCAGCAGCCGACTACTAGCGGGGGGGGAGACCCAGTACTTC,TRBJ2-5,.,TRBV4-1,TRBD2
CASSYSTRLNTEAFF,TGTGCCAGCAGTTACTCGACACGGTTGAACACTGAAGCTTTCTTT,TRBJ1-1,few,TRBV6-5,.
CASSLFRDSLIEKLFF,TGTGCCAGCAGTTTATTTCGGGACAGTTTAATTGAAAAACTGTTTTTT,TRBJ1-4,.,TRBV27,TRBD1
CASSTTSINTGELFF,TGCGCCAGCAGCACGACTAGCATTAACACCGGGGAGCTGTTTTTT,TRBJ2-2,many,TRBV5-1,TRBD2
CASSNGLDTEAFF,TGTGCCAGCAGCAACGGATTGGACACTGAAGCTTTCTTT,TRBJ1-1,few,TRBV11-3,.
CASREDRGSSYEQYF,TGTGCCAGCAGGGAGGACAGGGGCAGCTCCTACGAGCAGTACTTC,TRBJ2-7,once,TRBV2,TRBD1
CASSLTSTYEQYF,TGTGCCAGCAGCTTAACCAGCACGTACGAGCAGTACTTC,TRBJ2-7,.,TRBV7-9,.
CASSGLGYEQYF,TGTGCCAGCAGCGGATTAGGATACGAGCAGTACTTC,TRBJ2-7,few,TRBV14,.
CASSSGLAGAYEQYF,TGTGCCAGCAGCTCGGGACTAGCGGGGGCCTACGAGCAGTACTTC,TRBJ2-7,.,TRBV7-2,TRBD2
CATSREGTTYEQYF,TGTGCCACCAGCAGAGAGGGCACCACCTACGAGCAGTACTTC,TRBJ2-7,.,TRBV15,.
CASSAGGGTDTQYF,TGTGCCAGCAGTGCAGGGGGGGGCACAGATACGCAGTATTTT,TRBJ2-3,.,TRBV6-1,.
CASSNSPGLEETQYF,TGTGCCAGCAGCAACAGTCCGGGACTAGAGGAGACCCAGTACTTC,TRBJ2-5,.,TRBV9,TRBD2